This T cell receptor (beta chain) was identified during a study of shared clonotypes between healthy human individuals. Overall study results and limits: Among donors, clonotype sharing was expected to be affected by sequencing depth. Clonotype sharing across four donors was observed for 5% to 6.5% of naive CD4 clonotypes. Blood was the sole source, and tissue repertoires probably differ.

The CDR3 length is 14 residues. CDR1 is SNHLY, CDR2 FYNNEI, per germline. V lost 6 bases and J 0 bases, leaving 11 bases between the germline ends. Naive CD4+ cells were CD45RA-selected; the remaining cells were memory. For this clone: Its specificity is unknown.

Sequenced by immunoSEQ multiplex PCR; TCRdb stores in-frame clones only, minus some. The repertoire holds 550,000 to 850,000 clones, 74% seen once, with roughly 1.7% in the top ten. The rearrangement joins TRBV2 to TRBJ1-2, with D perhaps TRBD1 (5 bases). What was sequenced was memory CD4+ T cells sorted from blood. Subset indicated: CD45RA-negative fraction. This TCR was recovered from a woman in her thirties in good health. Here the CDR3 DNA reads TGTGCCAGCAGGGGAGGGACCGCTAACTATGGCTACACCTTC. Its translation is CASRGGTANYGYTF.